Here is one T cell receptor (beta chain) with its context. Per the study methods: The authors estimated nucleated cell counts from reference gene primer amplification. Assay: immunoSEQ multiplex PCR; the TCRdb copy retains only in-frame clones and omits some. Clone size and V and J calls were adopted from that table, with D and trimming inferred from the DNA. The data contain 300,000 or so clones, about 90% of them singletons. Germline-derived CDR1 and CDR2 are SGHRS and YFSETQ. CDR3 length: 19 residues. V lost 2 bases and J lost 1; bases outside the gene matches: 13. This specimen comes from a study of blood T cell repertoires in COVID-19. The wider study: Some COVID-19 samples were acute and others convalescent; all came from the United States, Italy and Spain.

This TCR was sampled from a woman aged 25 to 39 with COVID-19, enrolled during active disease. Sequences were obtained from peripheral blood. This chain links TRBV5-1 with TRBJ2-2; 8 bases fit TRBD1. CDR3 nucleotides: TGCGCCAGCAGCTTAACCCTACAGGGGGAAGTAGTGAACACCGGGGAGCTGTTTTTT. Amino acid sequence: CASSLTLQGEVVNTGELFF.